This passage covers 31 T cell receptor beta chains from one sample sequenced in a study of T cells in Graves' hyperthyroidism and ophthalmopathy. RNA transcripts provided the source from which TCR beta CDR3 regions were amplified. The primer set for the first-round RT-PCR of the TCR CDR3 was HTBI. A single record per CDR3 protein comes from TCRdb applying MiXCR to the multiplex PCR reads. Altogether nearly 600,000 distinct CDR3 sequences are present, about 14% being singletons, with the ten largest covering roughly 6.9%. Sequenced input: blood. Receptors originate from a woman aged 18-29 years with Graves' ophthalmopathy.

This clonotype was counted ten times or more. The chain carries TRBV12-3 or TRBV12-4 and TRBJ1-2, with D possibly TRBD1 on 5 matching bases. Trimming stripped 5 bases from V and 8 bases from J, with 18 bases between. The CDR3 consists of 14 residues. The CDR3 sequence is CASSPRANAGGYTF. The CDR3 DNA reads as TGTGCCAGCAGTCCCAGGGCCAACGCGGGGGGCTACACCTTC.

This clonotype was detected many times. The chain carries TRBV3-1 and TRBJ2-1; TRBD2 aligns across 7 bases. The V segment lost 1 base and the J segment 5 bases; nucleotides outside the gene matches: 5. The CDR3 is 15 residues long. Germline V lookup: CDR1 LGHDT, CDR2 YNNKEL (reference sequence). The CDR3 reads CASSQGTGLHNEQFF. The CDR3, as DNA: TGTGCCAGCAGCCAAGGAACGGGACTACACAATGAGCAGTTCTTC.

This clonotype showed up many times. This rearrangement joins TRBV29-1 to TRBJ1-1; TRBD1 might be the D (5 bases). The length of the CDR3 is 14 residues. Trimming took 3 bases from V and 6 from J, leaving 17 bases between them. Germline V lookup: CDR1 SQVTM, CDR2 ANQGSEA. CDR3 in DNA: TGCAGCGTTGAGCTGGGCAGGGTAAGCTCTGAAGCTTTCTTT. Translating gives CSVELGRVSSEAFF.

This clonotype showed up just once. With a much larger clone just one base away, this may be a read error. The genes are TRBV13 and TRBJ1-1; D is uncertain. V was cut by 5 bases and J by 3 bases, with 13 bases left in between. The germline V gene has CDR1 PRHDT and CDR2 FYEKMQ (reference sequence). This CDR3 is built from 14 residues. The DNA of the CDR3 is TGTGCCAGCAGCACTAGGGCGGGGTACACTGAAGCTTTCTTT. This translates into CASSTRAGYTEAFF.

This clonotype showed up many times. The chain carries TRBV29-1 and TRBJ2-7, with TRBD2 identical over 10 bases. The CDR3 has 14 amino acids. CDR1 is SQVTM, CDR2 ANQGSEA, per germline. Trimming removed 6 bases from V and 3 bases from J; junction bases left unmatched: 8. The CDR3 loop reads CSVVRAGGHYEQYF. CDR3 nucleotides: TGCAGCGTCGTCAGAGCGGGAGGGCACTACGAGCAGTACTTC.

This clonotype has a count of ten or more. The rearrangement links TRBV30 to TRBJ1-5; TRBD1 agrees at 9 bases. J gave up 7 bases and V 2 bases, and 3 bases lay outside the gene matches. CDR3 length: 13 residues. Looked up from germline, CDR1 is GTSNPN and CDR2 is SVGIG (reference sequence). CDR3 nucleotides: TGTGCCTGGAGTAACAGGGGGCAACAGCCCCAGCATTTT. This translates into CAWSNRGQQPQHF.

This clonotype was recorded many times. This chain uses TRBV13 with TRBJ1-1; TRBD1 is a possible D gene (5 bases). Germline V lookup: CDR1 PRHDT, CDR2 FYEKMQ (reference sequence). The CDR3 totals 14 residues. Trimming took off 4 bases at V and 1 base at J, with 10 bases between the two ends. Here the CDR3 DNA reads TGTGCCAGCAGCTCCGGGACGAAGAACACTGAAGCTTTCTTT. The encoded protein is CASSSGTKNTEAFF.

This clonotype was recorded a few times. J is TRBJ1-1 and V is TRBV20-1; D is perhaps TRBD1 (5 bases). The CDR3 spans 12 residues. The germline gives CDR1 DFQATT, CDR2 SNEGSKA (reference sequence). Trimming removed 7 bases at V and 3 bases at J, with 12 bases between. Written as DNA, the CDR3 is TGCAGTGTCGAGAAGGGGTACACTGAAGCTTTCTTT. Amino acid sequence: CSVEKGYTEAFF.

Many counts were recorded for this clonotype. The chain couples TRBV2 to TRBJ2-3, with D perhaps TRBD2 (6 bases). Germline lookup yields CDR1 SNHLY and CDR2 FYNNEI. The CDR3 has 14 amino acids. V shed 2 bases and J shed 6 bases, with 12 bases lying between them. CDR3 DNA: TGTGCCAGCAGTGAACTAGCGAGGGTGGATACGCAGTATTTT. As protein: CASSELARVDTQYF.

This clonotype has a count of ten or more. This chain connects TRBV7-6 to TRBJ2-1; 8 positions agree with TRBD2. The CDR3 runs to 18 residues. Germline V gene data show CDR1 as SGHVS and CDR2 as FNYEAQ. Germline trimming cut 5 bases from V and 0 bases from J; bases unmatched to any gene: 12. CDR3 loop: CASSGSSGPLSSYNEQFF. CDR3 sequence (DNA): TGTGCCAGCAGCGGATCTAGCGGGCCCCTGAGCTCCTACAATGAGCAGTTCTTC. Using reference TRBV7-6 and TRBJ2-1 for the parts outside the CDR3, the full variable domain is GAGVSQSPRYKVTKRGQDVALRCDPISGHVSLYWYRQALGQGPEFLTYFNYEAQQDKSGLPNDRFSAERPEGSISTLTIQRTEQRDSAMYRCASSGSSGPLSSYNEQFFGPGTRLTVL.

Note on this clonotype: The conserved phenylalanine or tryptophan normally closing the CDR3 is absent here, so this likely arose from a read error. This sequence joins TRBV13 and TRBJ2-5, with 7 bases fitting TRBD2. The germline CDR1 and CDR2 sequences are PRHDT and FYEKMQ (reference sequence). Germline trimming cut 4 bases from V and 5 bases from J; bases unmatched to any gene: 10. The CDR3 runs to 15 residues. For the CDR3, the DNA is TGTGCCAGCAGCTCCGGGACTACTCACGGGGAGACCCAGTACTCC. This translates into CASSSGTTHGETQYS.

V usage is TRBV20-1 and J usage is TRBJ1-1; TRBD1 is a possible D gene (6 bases). The germline CDR1 and CDR2 sequences are DFQATT and SNEGSKA (reference sequence). Trimming stripped 0 bases from V and 7 bases from J, with 12 bases between. The CDR3 length is 13 residues. The CDR3 DNA sequence: TGCAGTGCTAGAGATGGGGGGCAGGGTGAAGCTTTCTTT. Its protein product is CSARDGGQGEAFF.

For the CDR3, the DNA is TGTGCCAGCAGTTTTTCCAGGGCTTCGTACGAGCAGTACTTC. Protein sequence: CASSFSRASYEQYF. The chain recombines TRBV28 with TRBJ2-7, with a possible D match to TRBD1 (5 bases). Germline assignment: CDR1 MDHEN and CDR2 SYDVKM. Trimming cost V 3 bases and J 4 bases, with 13 bases left between them. The CDR3 sequence is 14 residues long.

The rearrangement joins TRBV12-3 or TRBV12-4 to TRBJ2-1, with 14 bases lining up with TRBD2. The CDR3 totals 18 residues. Trimming took 8 bases from V and 5 from J; bases not matched to a gene: 14. The CDR3 sequence: CASDPTGTSGRGDNEQFF. CDR3 in DNA: TGTGCCAGCGATCCCACCGGGACTAGCGGGAGAGGGGACAATGAGCAGTTCTTC.

The gene calls are TRBV4-1 and TRBJ2-1; 9 bases fit TRBD2. Germline values: CDR1 MGHRA, CDR2 YSYEKL. This CDR3 is 16 amino acids long. V trimming: 4 bases; J trimming: 4 bases; junction bases outside the gene matches: 8. CDR3 nucleotide sequence: TGCGCCAGCAGCCGAATACCTAGCGGGACATACAATGAGCAGTTCTTC. Its translation is CASSRIPSGTYNEQFF.

This clonotype occurred many times. This chain uses TRBV11-3 with TRBJ2-5; tentatively, D is TRBD2 (5 bases). V was trimmed by 3 bases and J by 4 bases, leaving 12 bases between them. The CDR3 length is 14 residues. Per the germline V gene, CDR1 is SGHNT and CDR2 is YENEEA. This chain's CDR3 is CASSFRLAAETQYF. The CDR3 nucleotides read TGTGCCAGCAGCTTTCGTCTAGCCGCAGAGACCCAGTACTTC.

This clonotype has ten or more counts. The rearrangement joins TRBV7-9 to TRBJ1-2; D is uncertain. The ends were cut back, 5 bases at V and 3 bases at J, with 13 bases in the middle. The germline V gene encodes CDR1 SEHNR and CDR2 FQNEAQ (reference sequence). This CDR3 is built from 14 residues. CDR3 DNA sequence: TGTGCCAGCAGCGGAGGTACGGATTACTATGGCTACACCTTC. It yields the protein CASSGGTDYYGYTF.

This clonotype showed up many times. J is TRBJ2-2 and V is TRBV2; 10 nucleotides line up with TRBD2. This CDR3 has 14 amino acids. The V segment lost 6 bases and the J segment 4 bases; nucleotides outside the gene matches: 2. Germline lookup yields CDR1 SNHLY and CDR2 FYNNEI. The CDR3 protein is CASSLAGATGELFF. The CDR3 DNA reads TGTGCCAGCAGCCTAGCGGGAGCCACCGGGGAGCTGTTTTTT. Complete variable domain (other parts from reference TRBV2 and TRBJ2-2): EPEVTQTPSHQVTQMGQEVILRCVPISNHLYFYWYRQILGQKVEFLVSFYNNEISEKSEIFDDQFSVERPDGSNFTLKIRSTKLEDSAMYFCASSLAGATGELFFGEGSRLTVL.

The V gene is TRBV11-3, the J gene TRBJ2-3; D may be TRBD2 (5 bases). The CDR3 has 17 residues. Germline CDR1 SGHNT, CDR2 YENEEA. V was shortened by 1 base and J by 4 bases, with 18 bases between the two germline ends. CDR3 residues: CASSLVRGNFHADTQYF. In nucleotides, the CDR3 is TGTGCCAGCAGCTTAGTTCGAGGGAACTTCCACGCAGATACGCAGTATTTT.

The chain uses TRBV6-1 and TRBJ1-3; D not resolved. The V gene's germline CDR1 is MNHNS and CDR2 SASEGT. This CDR3 is 14 amino acids long. Trimming took off 7 bases at V and 0 bases at J, with 10 bases between the two ends. The CDR3 DNA reads TGTGCCAGCACCTCTATCTACTCTGGAAACACCATATATTTT. The encoded protein is CASTSIYSGNTIYF.

Comment on this clonotype: A much larger clonotype is one base distant, so this may be a read error. The chain is built from TRBV27 and TRBJ1-1; D ambiguous. This CDR3 region has 15 residues. Germline V CDR1 and CDR2: MNHEY, SMNVEV (reference sequence). This chain's CDR3 is CAGRPPLKFLSEAFF. The CDR3 nucleotides are TGTGCCGGCAGACCCCCGCTCAAGTTTCTTTCTGAAGCTTTCTTT.

The chain uses TRBV12-3 or TRBV12-4 and TRBJ2-2, with D possibly TRBD2 on 5 matching bases. The length of the CDR3 is 12 residues. The germline V and J ends were trimmed by 6 bases and 8 bases, with 10 bases remaining between them. The CDR3 nucleotides read TGTGCCAGCAGACCCAGGACTGGGGAGCTGTTTTTT. It codes for CASRPRTGELFF.

This clonotype was detected a few times. This rearrangement joins TRBV9 to TRBJ1-1; D uncertain. The CDR3 runs to 16 residues. From germline, CDR1 is SGDLS and CDR2 YYNGEE. V lost 3 bases, J lost 3 bases, and 18 bases lay in between. The CDR3 loop reads CASSALTGSGDTEAFF. CDR3 coding DNA: TGTGCCAGCAGCGCACTGACGGGATCTGGGGACACTGAAGCTTTCTTT.

This clonotype appeared a few times. Written as DNA, the CDR3 is TGTGCCAGTAATACAGGGGGGACTAATCAGCCCCAGCATTTT. Encoded protein: CASNTGGTNQPQHF. The V gene is TRBV19, the J gene TRBJ1-5; TRBD1 matches 8 bases. The V and J ends lost 7 bases and 4 bases, in that order; junction bases with no gene match: 6. Germline values: CDR1 LNHDA, CDR2 SQIVND (reference sequence). The CDR3 contains 14 residues. The entire variable domain, with the rest obtained from reference TRBV19 and TRBJ1-5, is as follows: DGGITQSPKYLFRKEGQNVTLSCEQNLNHDAMYWYRQDPGQGLRLIYYSQIVNDFQKGDIAEGYSVSREKKESFPLTVTSAQKNPTAFYLCASNTGGTNQPQHFGDGTRLSIL.

This clonotype was seen ten or more times. The chain carries TRBV12-3 or TRBV12-4 and TRBJ1-2, with a weak D call TRBD1 (6 bases). This CDR3 region has 14 residues. Trimming left V 6 bases short and J 3 bases short, with 14 bases between. The CDR3 region has the DNA TGTGCCAGCAGACCCCAGGGGTTGGACTATGGCTACACCTTC. It yields the protein CASRPQGLDYGYTF.

The chain recombines TRBV29-1 with TRBJ2-1; 9 nucleotides line up with TRBD2. The V and J ends lost 4 bases and 4 bases, in that order; junction bases with no gene match: 14. Germline V gives CDR1 SQVTM, CDR2 ANQGSEA. CDR3 length equals 17 residues. The CDR3 spells CSVVGLSGRFRYNEQFF. The CDR3 DNA sequence: TGCAGCGTTGTGGGGCTGAGCGGGAGGTTTCGGTACAATGAGCAGTTCTTC.

The chain is built from TRBV7-6 and TRBJ1-5; the match to TRBD1 covers 9 bases. Losses at the gene ends were 6 bases for V and 8 bases for J; bases not matched to a gene: 11. The CDR3 contains 15 residues. Germline CDR1 and CDR2: SGHVS and FNYEAQ. CDR3 in amino acids: CASSQGQGLAEPQHF. CDR3 in DNA: TGTGCCAGCAGTCAGGGACAGGGCCTGGCGGAGCCCCAGCATTTT.

In the case of this clonotype: A much larger clone is a single base away; this may be a read error. The CDR3 carries no conserved terminal phenylalanine or tryptophan, so it likely arises from a read error. This rearrangement joins TRBV27 to TRBJ1-5; 7 positions match TRBD1. The CDR3 sequence is 13 residues long. V lost 5 bases and J lost 6; bases outside the gene matches: 4. Germline CDR1 is MNHEY and CDR2 is SMNVEV (reference sequence). The CDR3 region is CASSNNRGQPQHL. CDR3 DNA sequence: TGTGCCAGCAGTAACAACAGGGGTCAGCCCCAGCATCTT.

This clonotype was observed many times. The chain uses TRBV7-3 and TRBJ2-7; 14 positions agree with TRBD2. Germline values: CDR1 SGHTA, CDR2 FQGTGA. J lost 1 base, V lost 1 base, and 6 bases had no gene match. This CDR3 has 18 residues. Here the CDR3 DNA reads TGTGCCAGCAGCTTAAGCCCCCGACTAGCGGGAGGGTCCTACGAGCAGTACTTC. This sequence encodes CASSLSPRLAGGSYEQYF.

The table lists this clonotype with a few counts. A much larger clone is a single base away; this may be a read error. The chain recombines TRBV7-7 with TRBJ2-3, with TRBD2 matching over 8 bases. The CDR3 consists of 16 residues. Germline V gene lookup returns CDR1 SSHAT and CDR2 FNYEAQ (reference sequence). For the CDR3, the DNA is TGTGCTAGCAGCAAAGGGGCTAGCGGGAGCACAGATACGCAGTATTTT. This sequence encodes CASSKGASGSTDTQYF.

The DNA of the CDR3 is TGTGCCAGCAGCTTATCTAGCGGGGGCTCCTACGAGCAGTACTTC. This codes for CASSLSSGGSYEQYF. This chain joins TRBV7-3 and TRBJ2-7; the match to TRBD2 covers 10 bases. The CDR3 totals 15 residues. Germline V gene lookup returns CDR1 SGHTA and CDR2 FQGTGA. J lost 0 bases, V lost 2 bases, and 1 base had no gene match.